This T cell receptor beta chain comes out of a study of prognosis after radiotherapy for stage I lung cancer. In the study overall: In 3 to 5 fractions, radiotherapy was administered as SBRT with a biologically effective dose of at least 100 Gy. Alongside stereotactic body radiotherapy, concurrent therapy was given to no patient. After radiotherapy, distant metastases were seen in a handful of patients (median roughly seven months), and no significant progression was seen in around 16.

Of note for this clonotype: One base away lies a much larger clone, so this may be a sequencing read error.

The germline CDR1 and CDR2 sequences are MNHEY and SVGEGT. CDR3 length: 14 residues. Trimming pared 5 bases from V and 9 bases from J, leaving 17 bases between. TCR beta CDR3 amplification from genomic DNA was performed by two-round multiplex PCR. It was primers specific to each TRBV and TRBJ gene that first-round PCR used. TCRdb recomputed calls from the multiplex PCR reads with MiXCR, one row per CDR3 protein. The sample holds around 21,000 distinct CDR3 sequences, approximately 43% seen once. Sequencing used PBMCs, obtained before or after stereotactic body radiation therapy (not recorded which). V usage is TRBV6-2 or TRBV6-3 and J usage is TRBJ2-4, with TRBD1 as a possible D gene (5 bases). This TCR was recovered from a donor of 50 years or more with non-small cell lung cancer. The DNA of the CDR3 is TGTGCCAGCAGTGATACAGGACCTCGCGTCATTCAGTACTTC. Protein product: CASSDTGPRVIQYF.